This TCR beta chain was sequenced for a study of early T cells in non-severe SARS-CoV-2 infection. Study details: Sequencing of unsorted whole blood was done on bulk RNA, leaving chains unpaired. Whole-study results and caveats: VDJdb matching, biased toward anti-spike CD8 responses, missed private and CD4 specificities.

Germline lookup yields CDR1 DFQATT and CDR2 SNEGSKA (reference sequence). V was cut by 3 bases and J by 3 bases, with 8 bases left in between. The CDR3 has 12 residues. Attached unique molecular identifiers marked individual cDNA molecules. TCRdb re-called the 5' RACE reads through MiXCR, storing one row per CDR3 protein. The sample lists some 54,000 distinct CDR3 sequences; roughly a tenth were seen once. Only a few counts were recorded for this clonotype. Its target is unknown. This chain connects TRBV20-1 to TRBJ2-5; D is perhaps TRBD1 (6 bases). Material for sequencing was whole blood. The receptor was derived from an adult who was a healthcare worker with PCR-confirmed SARS-CoV-2 infection or an uninfected control (not recorded which). In DNA form, the CDR3 reads TGCAGTGCTAGTGGGACAAAAGAGACCCAGTACTTC. This sequence encodes CSASGTKETQYF.